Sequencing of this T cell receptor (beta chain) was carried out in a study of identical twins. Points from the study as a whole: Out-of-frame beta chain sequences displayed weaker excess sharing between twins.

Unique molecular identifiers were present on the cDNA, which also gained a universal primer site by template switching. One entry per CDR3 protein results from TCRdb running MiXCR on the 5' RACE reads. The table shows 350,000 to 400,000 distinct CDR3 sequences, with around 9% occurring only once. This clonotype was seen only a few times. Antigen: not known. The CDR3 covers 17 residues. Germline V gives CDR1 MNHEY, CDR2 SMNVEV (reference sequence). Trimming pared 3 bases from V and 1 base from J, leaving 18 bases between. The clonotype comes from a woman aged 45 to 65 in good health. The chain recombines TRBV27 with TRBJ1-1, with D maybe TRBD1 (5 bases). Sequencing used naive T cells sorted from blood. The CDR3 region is CASSFIRGQGKNTEAFF. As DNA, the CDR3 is TGTGCCAGCAGTTTCATAAGGGGTCAGGGAAAGAACACTGAAGCTTTCTTT.